These 9 T cell receptor beta chains share one sample of origin, sequenced in a study of early stage breast cancer tumors. Sequencing used immunoSEQ multiplex PCR; TCRdb keeps in-frame clones, though not all of them. The repertoire has about 51,000 clones, over 75% of them found once; the top ten carry 3.4%. The sample taken for sequencing was blood. These receptors came from a person aged 35-55 years with breast cancer.

The chain employs TRBV6-1 and TRBJ1-2; D gene uncertain. The CDR3 length is 14 residues. V lost 4 bases, J lost 8 bases, and 17 bases lay in between. CDR1 is MNHNS, CDR2 SASEGT, per germline. CDR3 amino acids: CASSVTASSGGYTF. The CDR3 region has the DNA TGTGCCAGCAGTGTTACCGCCTCCTCGGGGGGCTACACCTTC.

This chain uses TRBV18 with TRBJ2-5; D is unresolved. Germline V lookup: CDR1 KGHSH, CDR2 LQKENI. Trimming cost V 1 base and J 3 bases, with 9 bases left between them. This CDR3 has 14 amino acids. CDR3 protein: CASSPRADKETQYF. CDR3 in DNA: TGTGCCAGCTCACCACGGGCAGATAAAGAGACCCAGTACTTC.

CDR3 nucleotide sequence: TGTGCCAGCAGCCCTGGGACAGGGGGCAGGAATGAGCAGTTCTTC. Protein: CASSPGTGGRNEQFF. The V call is TRBV7-2, the J call TRBJ2-1; 12 nucleotides agree with TRBD1. Unmatched junction bases numbered 6, after V lost 5 bases and J lost 7 bases. Germline CDR1 and CDR2: SGHTA and FQGNSA. The CDR3 has 15 residues.

V usage is TRBV6-1 and J usage is TRBJ1-5; tentative D call: TRBD1 (5 bases). The CDR3 consists of 13 residues. Germline V gene lookup returns CDR1 MNHNS and CDR2 SASEGT. Deletions cut 10 bases from V and 3 bases from J, with 13 bases between. CDR3 protein: CATLWGFNQPQHF. Written as DNA, the CDR3 is TGTGCCACTTTATGGGGGTTCAATCAGCCCCAGCATTTT.

The chain joins TRBV27 to TRBJ2-1, with a possible D match to TRBD2 (6 bases). The CDR3 has 17 residues. Germline V gives CDR1 MNHEY, CDR2 SMNVEV (reference sequence). The V end was cut by 4 bases, the J end by 9 bases, with 25 bases between. The CDR3 region has the DNA TGTGCCAGCAGTTCAACCGGGACTTCGTTATTAGTTGGTGAGCAGTTCTTC. It specifies CASSSTGTSLLVGEQFF.

V usage is TRBV7-2 and J usage is TRBJ2-3; 10 nucleotides agree with TRBD2. The ends lost 1 base at V and 7 bases at J; junction bases unmatched: 8. CDR1 is SGHTA, CDR2 FQGNSA, per germline. This CDR3 comprises 16 residues. The CDR3, as DNA: TGTGCCAGCAGCTTAGATTTAGCGGGAGGATCAAATACGCAGTATTTT. Translation gives CASSLDLAGGSNTQYF. The variable domain in full, with the rest retrieved from reference TRBV7-2 and TRBJ2-3, is GAGVSQSPSNKVTEKGKDVELRCDPISGHTALYWYRQSLGQGLEFLIYFQGNSAPDKSGLPSDRFSAERTGGSVSTLTIQRTQQEDSAVYLCASSLDLAGGSNTQYFGPGTRLTVL.

This clone was found a few times. This chain links TRBV6-5 with TRBJ2-1; D is ambiguous. Deletions cut 2 bases from V and 5 bases from J, with 10 bases between. Germline V gene lookup returns CDR1 MNHEY and CDR2 SVGAGI. CDR3 length equals 14 residues. The CDR3 DNA is TGTGCCAGCAGTTACGGCACCTCGGACAATGAGCAGTTCTTC. Translating it yields CASSYGTSDNEQFF.

The chain couples TRBV9 to TRBJ2-7; 9 nucleotides line up with TRBD2. CDR1 is SGDLS and CDR2 is YYNGEE in the germline V gene. V lost 4 bases and J lost 4; bases outside the gene matches: 6. This CDR3 spans 14 amino acids. The CDR3 here is CASSTLSGSYEQYF. The DNA of the CDR3 is TGTGCCAGCAGCACCCTTAGCGGGAGTTACGAGCAGTACTTC. Variable domain in full (rest from reference TRBV9 and TRBJ2-7): DSGVTQTPKHLITATGQRVTLRCSPRSGDLSVYWYQQSLDQGLQFLIQYYNGEERAKGNILERFSAQQFPDLHSELNLSSLELGDSALYFCASSTLSGSYEQYFGPGTRLTVT.

The J gene is TRBJ1-2, the V gene TRBV2, with TRBD1 identical over 7 bases. J lost 2 bases, V lost 6 bases, and 6 bases had no gene match. The length of the CDR3 is 14 residues. Germline-derived CDR1 and CDR2 are SNHLY and FYNNEI. Here the CDR3 reads CASRPDRDNYGYTF. As DNA, the CDR3 is TGTGCCAGCAGACCTGACAGGGACAACTATGGCTACACCTTC.